The rows below give T cell receptor beta chains drawn from one sample of a study of T-cell reconstitution after alpha-beta-depleted transplantation in children. TCRdb reanalysed the PCR reads using MiXCR and keeps one entry per CDR3 protein. The sample consists of under 450,000 distinct CDR3 sequences, about 17% of them appearing once. The sample in question was PBMCs, mostly from graft donor cells, obtained 360 days after TCRalphabeta/CD19-depleted stem cell transplant. Receptors originate from a boy in the first two years of life who had a stem cell transplant for Wiskott-Aldrich syndrome, so the T cells may come from the graft donor. The CDR3 runs from the conserved cysteine through the conserved F or W. Each record gives: V gene, D gene, CDR3 length, J gene, clone size, CDR3 protein, CDR3 DNA. A D gene is named only where the DNA matches it firmly. Clone size is given for some rows only: seen once, a few or many times, or a class if the clone is expanded.

TRBV24-1	.	15	TRBJ2-4	few	CATPLRAGAKNIQYF	TGTGCCACGCCCCTAAGGGCAGGGGCCAAAAACATTCAGTACTTC
TRBV20-1	.	12	TRBJ2-7	few	CSATGLSYEQYF	TGCAGTGCTACGGGACTTTCCTACGAGCAGTACTTC
TRBV28	.	15	TRBJ1-2	.	CASTILVGAEYGYTF	TGTGCCAGCACCATTCTAGTCGGGGCGGAGTATGGCTACACCTTC
TRBV11-2	.	18	TRBJ2-1	.	CASSPNPSRRGGGNEQFF	TGTGCCAGCAGCCCCAACCCTTCTAGGAGGGGGGGTGGTAATGAGCAGTTCTTC
TRBV7-9	.	15	TRBJ2-5	.	CASSFGGGKRETQYF	TGTGCCAGCAGCTTCGGGGGCGGGAAGAGAGAGACCCAGTACTTC
TRBV6-2/TRBV6-3	.	13	TRBJ2-2	few	CASSYGGTGELFF	TGTGCCAGCAGTTATGGCGGCACCGGGGAGCTGTTTTTT
TRBV29-1	TRBD2	14	TRBJ2-7	few	CSVDSGLAGYEQYF	TGCAGCGTTGACTCGGGACTAGCGGGCTACGAGCAGTACTTC
TRBV20-1	TRBD1	13	TRBJ2-5	once	CSAPGTGQETQYF	TGCAGTGCCCCCGGGACAGGGCAAGAGACCCAGTACTTC
TRBV12-3/TRBV12-4	TRBD2	16	TRBJ2-7	many	CASSSPLAGGFYEQYF	TGTGCCAGCAGTTCGCCACTAGCGGGGGGGTTCTACGAGCAGTACTTC
TRBV5-1	TRBD2	16	TRBJ2-1	few	CASSLDTGGSYNEQFF	TGCGCCAGCAGCTTGGACACGGGGGGGTCCTACAATGAGCAGTTCTTC
TRBV10-3	TRBD1	16	TRBJ2-3	.	CATRFPGQGTADTQYF	TGTGCCACGCGATTTCCGGGACAGGGGACGGCAGATACGCAGTATTTT
TRBV10-3	TRBD2	16	TRBJ2-7	many	CAISESLVGGSYEQYF	TGTGCCATCAGTGAGTCTCTGGTGGGAGGGAGCTACGAGCAGTACTTC
TRBV7-9	.	13	TRBJ2-3	.	CASSFATGDTQYF	TGTGCCAGCAGCTTCGCGACAGGTGATACGCAGTATTTT
TRBV7-9	TRBD2	17	TRBJ2-3	few	CASSHPPSGSVRDTQYF	TGTGCCAGCAGTCACCCTCCGAGCGGGAGTGTTCGAGATACGCAGTATTTT
TRBV12-3/TRBV12-4	TRBD2	14	TRBJ2-1	.	CASSLFAGGLGQFF	TGTGCCAGCAGTCTTTTTGCGGGGGGTCTCGGGCAGTTCTTC
TRBV20-1	TRBD2	14	TRBJ2-5	few	CSATRTSGTQTQYF	TGCAGTGCTACCAGAACTAGCGGGACGCAGACCCAGTACTTC
TRBV5-5	TRBD1	14	TRBJ1-5	many	CASSLKDRKQPQHF	TGTGCCAGCAGCTTGAAGGACAGGAAACAGCCCCAGCATTTT
TRBV4-2	.	15	TRBJ1-4	many	CASSQVPRDGLELFF	TGTGCCAGCAGCCAAGTGCCCCGGGACGGCCTGGAACTGTTTTTT
TRBV12-3/TRBV12-4	.	15	TRBJ2-3	.	CASSSTGPGTDTQYF	TGTGCCAGCAGCTCAACAGGCCCTGGCACAGATACGCAGTATTTT
TRBV10-3	TRBD2	15	TRBJ2-1	many	CAISEGRGSYNEQFF	TGTGCCATCAGTGAGGGGAGGGGCTCCTACAATGAGCAGTTCTTC
TRBV12-3/TRBV12-4	.	14	TRBJ2-5	.	CASSFLPSQETQYF	TGTGCCAGCAGTTTTCTTCCTAGCCAAGAGACCCAGTACTTC
TRBV4-1	.	17	TRBJ1-5	few	CASSQELRSPSNQPQHF	TGCGCCAGCAGCCAAGAGTTGCGGTCTCCTAGCAATCAGCCCCAGCATTTT
TRBV7-2	.	14	TRBJ2-1	few	CASSLKGVVGEQFF	TGTGCCAGCAGCTTAAAGGGTGTTGTTGGTGAGCAGTTCTTC
TRBV12-3/TRBV12-4	.	17	TRBJ2-7	few	CASSSGERLRRNVEQYF	TGTGCCAGCAGTTCTGGTGAGCGCTTGAGGAGAAACGTAGAGCAGTACTTC
TRBV11-2	.	18	TRBJ2-3	.	CASSPKLGAGSSTDTQYF	TGTGCCAGCAGCCCCAAGCTCGGGGCAGGGAGTTCCACAGATACGCAGTATTTT
TRBV5-1	TRBD2	16	TRBJ2-5	few	CASSLALAGQQETQYF	TGCGCCAGCAGCTTGGCCCTAGCGGGGCAGCAAGAGACCCAGTACTTC
TRBV2	TRBD1	16	TRBJ2-7	.	CASSGGQGTLSYEQYF	TGTGCCAGCAGTGGGGGACAGGGGACGCTATCGTACGAGCAGTACTTC
TRBV7-6	TRBD1	17	TRBJ2-7	.	CASSNLLVGQGRYEQYF	TGTGCCAGCAGCAATTTACTTGTGGGACAGGGGAGGTACGAGCAGTACTTC
TRBV27	TRBD2	13	TRBJ2-7	few	CASRGLAVLLEYF	TGTGCCAGCAGGGGACTAGCGGTCCTACTGGAGTACTTC
TRBV3-1	.	12	TRBJ2-2	.	CASSHQGRELFF	TGTGCCAGCAGCCATCAGGGGAGGGAGCTGTTTTTT
TRBV20-1	TRBD2	19	TRBJ2-4	.	CSARPSPLAGAKTKNIQYF	TGCAGTGCTAGACCCTCCCCCCTAGCGGGGGCCAAAACCAAAAACATTCAGTACTTC
TRBV11-2	TRBD1	15	TRBJ2-5	.	CASSQVRGLGETQYF	TGTGCCAGCAGCCAAGTCAGGGGGCTGGGGGAGACCCAGTACTTC
TRBV15	.	13	TRBJ2-5	few	CATSPQFQETQYF	TGTGCCACCAGCCCACAGTTTCAAGAGACCCAGTACTTC
TRBV18	.	14	TRBJ2-5	few	CASSPAGKVETQYF	TGTGCCAGCTCACCAGCCGGGAAAGTAGAGACCCAGTACTTC
TRBV12-3/TRBV12-4	.	12	TRBJ2-7	few	CASTPLRGEQYF	TGTGCCAGCACCCCCCTACGGGGCGAGCAGTACTTC
TRBV18	TRBD1	16	TRBJ2-3	few	CASSPQGAFLTDTQYF	TGTGCCAGCTCACCTCAGGGGGCCTTCCTCACAGATACGCAGTATTTT
TRBV7-9	.	14	TRBJ2-7	.	CASSLKQLLDEQYF	TGTGCCAGCAGCTTAAAACAGCTTTTGGACGAGCAGTACTTC
TRBV15	.	18	TRBJ1-5	few	CATSRGGGVDSFNQPQHF	TGTGCCACCAGCAGAGGAGGGGGAGTGGACAGCTTCAATCAGCCCCAGCATTTT
TRBV24-1	.	12	TRBJ2-3	.	CATSVNTDTQYF	TGTGCCACCAGTGTCAACACAGATACGCAGTATTTT
TRBV20-1	.	13	TRBJ1-2	few	CSALRGGAYGYTF	TGCAGTGCCCTTCGCGGGGGCGCATATGGCTACACCTTC
TRBV5-1	TRBD2	15	TRBJ2-1	.	CASSWGSGRYNEQFF	TGCGCCAGCAGCTGGGGTAGCGGGCGGTACAATGAGCAGTTCTTC
TRBV7-9	.	14	TRBJ2-5	few	CATQPKGQSETQYF	TGTGCCACCCAACCGAAGGGGCAATCAGAGACCCAGTACTTC
TRBV12-3/TRBV12-4	.	13	TRBJ2-7	.	CASSLLAHYEQYF	TGTGCCAGCAGTTTACTGGCCCACTACGAGCAGTACTTC
TRBV4-3	TRBD2	17	TRBJ2-2	few	CASSQERTSGIAGELFF	TGCGCCAGCAGCCAAGAACGGACTAGCGGGATCGCCGGGGAGCTGTTTTTT
TRBV3-1	TRBD2	17	TRBJ2-7	few	CASSGPRTSPFYHEQYF	TGTGCCAGCAGCGGACCCCGGACTAGCCCTTTTTATCACGAGCAGTACTTC
TRBV24-1	.	14	TRBJ2-2	few	CATSLGTNTGELFF	TGTGCCACCAGTCTTGGGACGAACACCGGGGAGCTGTTTTTT
TRBV29-1	.	10	TRBJ2-1	.	CSGWYNEQFF	TGCAGCGGGTGGTACAATGAGCAGTTCTTC
TRBV3-1	.	13	TRBJ1-4	few	CASSQGGNEKLFF	TGTGCCAGCAGCCAAGGAGGGAATGAAAAACTGTTTTTT
TRBV12-3/TRBV12-4	.	11	TRBJ2-3	many	CASSTGDTQYF	TGTGCCAGCAGTACTGGTGATACGCAGTATTTT
TRBV24-1	TRBD2	13	TRBJ2-3	.	CATRAGSTDTQYF	TGTGCCACCAGAGCGGGGAGCACAGATACGCAGTATTTT
TRBV5-1	TRBD2	14	TRBJ2-7	.	CASSLGTSGWGQYF	TGCGCCAGCAGCTTGGGGACTAGCGGCTGGGGGCAGTACTTC
TRBV20-1	TRBD1	12	TRBJ1-2	few	CSATGQGYGYTF	TGCAGTGCGACCGGACAGGGCTATGGCTACACCTTC
TRBV7-8	TRBD1	14	TRBJ2-7	.	CASSLGDRDFEQYF	TGTGCCAGCAGCTTAGGGGACAGGGACTTCGAGCAGTACTTC
TRBV12-3/TRBV12-4	.	16	TRBJ2-7	few	CASSLGTMLAAYEQYF	TGTGCCAGCAGTTTGGGCACCATGCTAGCTGCCTACGAGCAGTACTTC
TRBV6-5	.	14	TRBJ1-1	few	CASSYSTGNTEAFF	TGTGCCAGCAGTTACTCGACAGGCAACACTGAAGCTTTCTTT
TRBV5-1	TRBD1	14	TRBJ1-2	.	CASSLRQGQNGYTF	TGCGCCAGCAGCTTGCGACAGGGGCAGAATGGCTACACCTTC
TRBV10-3	TRBD2	17	TRBJ2-2	.	CAISERLAGGNTGELFF	TGTGCCATCAGTGAAAGACTAGCGGGAGGGAACACCGGGGAGCTGTTTTTT
TRBV7-2	TRBD2	16	TRBJ2-1	.	CASSILTSGPLNEQFF	TGTGCCAGCAGCATTCTGACTAGCGGGCCTCTCAATGAGCAGTTCTTC